A single sample is the source of the 22 T cell receptor beta chains below, sequenced in a study of shared clonotypes between healthy human individuals. Terminally differentiated effector memory CD45RA+ cells were excluded by CCR7 positive selection of CD45RO-negative cells. TCRdb's copy holds only in-frame clones and misses some; the assay was immunoSEQ multiplex PCR. This table has around 700,000 clones, just over 90% appearing once. Sample: naive CD8+ T cells sorted from blood. These TCRs come from a man aged 25-45 years in good health.

As concerns this clone: Being one base from a much bigger clone, this may be a read error. The chain couples TRBV5-4 to TRBJ2-7; 10 nucleotides match TRBD1. Germline V gene sequence: CDR1 SGHNT, CDR2 YYREEE (reference sequence). Trimming at V came to 3 bases and at J to 3 bases, leaving 6 bases not matched to a gene. The CDR3 runs 15 residues. The CDR3 nucleotides read TGTGCCAGCAGCTCTCCGGGACAGGGGATCTACGAGCAGTACTTC. This codes for CASSSPGQGIYEQYF. The full variable domain, its missing parts supplied by reference TRBV5-4 and TRBJ2-7, is ETGVTQSPTHLIKTRGQQVTLRCSSQSGHNTVSWYQQALGQGPQFIFQYYREEENGRGNFPPRFSGLQFPNYSSELNVNALELDDSALYLCASSSPGQGIYEQYFGPGTRLTVT.

V usage is TRBV27 and J usage is TRBJ2-1, with TRBD2 matching 12 bases. CDR3 length equals 16 residues. Germline V gene data show CDR1 as MNHEY and CDR2 as SMNVEV (reference sequence). V trimming: 4 bases; J trimming: 7 bases; junction bases outside the gene matches: 8. The CDR3 sequence: CASSSQTSGRRNEQFF. The CDR3, as DNA: TGTGCCAGCAGTTCCCAGACTAGCGGGAGACGGAATGAGCAGTTCTTC.

The V gene is TRBV19, the J gene TRBJ2-3; 7 bases agree with TRBD1. The CDR3 is made up of 18 amino acids. V was pared by 5 bases and J by 1 base, with 15 bases of the junction left unmatched. In germline, CDR1 is LNHDA, CDR2 SQIVND (reference sequence). CDR3 bases: TGTGCCAGTAGTTCGATCGCCGGGACAGTCTCCGGCACAGATACGCAGTATTTT. This translates into CASSSIAGTVSGTDTQYF.

The chain carries TRBV7-9 and TRBJ2-7; 7 positions match TRBD1. V lost 6 bases to trimming and J lost 0 bases; unmatched junction nucleotides: 17. This CDR3 has 18 residues. Looked up from germline, CDR1 is SEHNR and CDR2 is FQNEAQ (reference sequence). CDR3 bases: TGTGCCAGCAGTTCTCCGGGACAGCGACGACTCAGCTCCTACGAGCAGTACTTC. Translation: CASSSPGQRRLSSYEQYF.

The V and J genes are TRBV4-1 and TRBJ2-1; D might be TRBD1 (6 bases). The CDR3 runs to 15 residues. The V end lost 1 base, the J end lost 3 bases, and 10 bases lay between the germline ends. Per the germline V gene, CDR1 is MGHRA and CDR2 is YSYEKL. The CDR3 loop is CASSQGEGDYNEQFF. For the CDR3, the DNA is TGCGCCAGCAGCCAAGGCGAGGGGGACTACAATGAGCAGTTCTTC.

V and J are TRBV27 and TRBJ2-3; no clear D. Trimming stripped 5 bases from V and 2 bases from J, with 8 bases between. The CDR3 contains 13 residues. Germline-derived CDR1 and CDR2 are MNHEY and SMNVEV (reference sequence). CDR3 sequence (DNA): TGTGCCAGCAGTGCCAGACCCACAGATACGCAGTATTTT. Protein product: CASSARPTDTQYF.

V and J are TRBV4-1 and TRBJ2-7; 9 bases fit TRBD2. This CDR3 contains 15 residues. Losses at the gene ends were 0 bases for V and 4 bases for J; bases not matched to a gene: 4. Germline-derived CDR1 and CDR2 are MGHRA and YSYEKL. Here the CDR3 DNA reads TGCGCCAGCAGCCAAGACGCTAGCGGGACTTACGAGCAGTACTTC. Its protein product is CASSQDASGTYEQYF.

The V and J genes are TRBV6-5 and TRBJ2-7, with 14 bases matching TRBD2. This CDR3 contains 14 residues. J gave up 11 bases and V 5 bases, and 8 bases lay outside the gene matches. The germline V gene encodes CDR1 MNHEY and CDR2 SVGAGI. The CDR3 region is CASSPRLAGGPEYF. The CDR3, as DNA: TGTGCCAGCAGTCCTCGACTAGCGGGAGGGCCCGAGTACTTC.

The chain is built from TRBV5-5 and TRBJ2-7, with 10 bases identical to TRBD1. The junction had 5 bases not matched to a gene; V was cut back by 4 bases and J by 4 bases. The germline CDR1 and CDR2 sequences are SGHKS and YYEKEE (reference sequence). This CDR3 is built from 14 residues. Written as DNA, the CDR3 is TGTGCCAGCAGCATGGACAGGGGGAGATACGAGCAGTACTTC. Amino acids: CASSMDRGRYEQYF.

The V and J genes are TRBV2 and TRBJ2-7; D not resolved. V dropped 0 bases and J dropped 3 bases, with 6 bases sitting between them. CDR1 is SNHLY, CDR2 FYNNEI, per germline. The CDR3 has 13 residues. The CDR3 nucleotides are TGTGCCAGCAGTGAAGCCGGGCACTACGAGCAGTACTTC. Translation: CASSEAGHYEQYF.

As for this clone: Mismatch with germline at one junction end may stem from a read error. The chain carries TRBV29-1 and TRBJ2-7; D is possibly TRBD2 (5 bases). Per germline, CDR1 SQVTM and CDR2 ANQGSEA. The CDR3 runs 15 residues. This CDR3 is CSVEEEGFVSNEQYF. The CDR3, as DNA: TGCAGCGTTGAAGAAGAGGGTTTCGTCTCCAACGAGCAGTACTTC.

This chain connects TRBV7-2 to TRBJ2-1; 11 nucleotides align to TRBD2. CDR3 length: 17 residues. V was clipped by 9 bases and J by 6 bases; unmatched bases: 16. Germline V gene lookup returns CDR1 SGHTA and CDR2 FQGNSA. CDR3 amino acids: CASSLGLAGLTRNEQFF. The CDR3 bases are TGTGCCAGTTCCCTCGGACTAGCGGGCTTGACCCGCAATGAGCAGTTCTTC.

As regards this clone: Other DNA variants within this sample encode the same CDR3. J is TRBJ1-5 and V is TRBV13; the match to TRBD1 covers 10 bases. This CDR3 has 15 residues. J was trimmed by 7 bases and V by 5 bases; bases with no gene match: 8. Germline CDR1 and CDR2: PRHDT and FYEKMQ (reference sequence). The CDR3 sequence is CASSLGGQGSQPQHF. In DNA, the CDR3 is TGTGCCAGCAGCCTTGGGGGACAGGGGAGCCAGCCCCAGCATTTT.

The chain couples TRBV5-1 to TRBJ2-7; possibly TRBD1 for D (6 bases). Germline V gene data show CDR1 as SGHRS and CDR2 as YFSETQ. CDR3 length: 14 amino acids. V was clipped by 0 bases and J by 2 bases, with 9 bases between them. CDR3 loop: CASSLARGAYEQYF. The CDR3 DNA follows: TGCGCCAGCAGCTTGGCCAGGGGAGCCTACGAGCAGTACTTC.

This chain links TRBV6-5 with TRBJ1-1; TRBD1 might be the D (5 bases). Germline V gene sequence: CDR1 MNHEY, CDR2 SVGAGI. Trimming removed 2 bases from V and 0 bases from J, with 13 bases in between. CDR3 length: 16 amino acids. The CDR3 here is CASSYTGEGMNTEAFF. As DNA, the CDR3 is TGTGCCAGCAGTTACACCGGGGAGGGGATGAACACTGAAGCTTTCTTT.

This sequence joins TRBV7-9 and TRBJ2-2; TRBD1 is a possible D gene (6 bases). The CDR3 runs 14 residues. The V end was cut by 2 bases, the J end by 14 bases, with 18 bases between. In germline, CDR1 is SEHNR, CDR2 FQNEAQ (reference sequence). As DNA, the CDR3 is TGTGCCAGCAGCTTATCCTCCCCGGCCAGGGGTCTGTTTTTT. Protein: CASSLSSPARGLFF.

V and J are TRBV29-1 and TRBJ2-4; D is undetermined. The CDR3 is made up of 14 amino acids. V gave up 6 bases and J gave up 1 base, with 13 bases separating them. CDR1 is SQVTM, CDR2 ANQGSEA, per germline. CDR3 coding DNA: TGCAGCGTACCCTTAGGGCTTGCCAAAAACATTCAGTACTTC. Translation: CSVPLGLAKNIQYF.

With regard to this clone: Other DNA sequences in this specimen translate into the identical CDR3. The chain is built from TRBV10-3 and TRBJ2-1; no definite D call. V was shortened by 6 bases and J by 7 bases, with 7 bases between the two germline ends. Per germline, CDR1 ENHRY and CDR2 SYGVKD. This CDR3 spans 11 amino acids. The CDR3 DNA is TGTGCCATCAGCCAAGGAAATGAGCAGTTCTTC. It yields the protein CAISQGNEQFF.

The chain recombines TRBV7-8 with TRBJ2-3; perhaps TRBD1 as D (6 bases). CDR1 and CDR2 (germline): SGHVS, FQNEAQ. V was clipped by 2 bases and J by 2 bases, with 17 bases between them. The CDR3 covers 17 residues. In DNA, the CDR3 is TGTGCCAGCAGCTTATCAGGGGTGACAGGATACACAGATACGCAGTATTTT. This codes for CASSLSGVTGYTDTQYF.

This chain uses TRBV6-5 with TRBJ1-2; D is undetermined. This CDR3 has 11 amino acids. With 5 bases removed from V and 8 bases from J, the gap between germline ends came to 9 bases. Germline CDR1 MNHEY, CDR2 SVGAGI. In nucleotides, the CDR3 is TGTGCCAGCAGTCCCGGCGGGGGCTACACCTTC. Its protein product is CASSPGGGYTF.

The chain recombines TRBV7-2 with TRBJ2-1; D remains ambiguous. Germline V lookup: CDR1 SGHTA, CDR2 FQGNSA. The CDR3 runs to 11 residues. Trimming removed 0 bases from V and 9 bases from J, with 3 bases in between. CDR3 in DNA: TGTGCCAGCAGCTTAGCCCCTGAGCAGTTCTTC. Amino acids: CASSLAPEQFF.

The chain recombines TRBV6-5 with TRBJ1-4, with a tentative D call TRBD1 (6 bases). Germline-derived CDR1 and CDR2 are MNHEY and SVGAGI. The CDR3 loop spans 14 amino acids. Trimming pared 3 bases from V and 5 bases from J, leaving 10 bases between. CDR3 in amino acids: CASSYTGGNEKLFF. The CDR3 region has the DNA TGTGCCAGCAGTTATACTGGGGGCAATGAAAAACTGTTTTTT.